The present T cell receptor (beta chain) was sequenced within a study of cytomegalovirus exposure and HLA in healthy donors. Primers included in the PCR were 60 Vbeta and 13 Jbeta primers. The data were produced by immunoSEQ multiplex PCR, yet TCRdb's version contains in-frame clones alone and is incomplete. This sample yields around 170,000 clones, of which roughly 80% are seen a single time; approximately 2.9% belongs to the top ten. Study results and caveats: A list of 164 TCR beta chains associated with cytomegalovirus was given.

Comment on this clone: Its target is not known.

The V gene end was trimmed by 4 bases and the J gene end by 2 bases; junction bases not matched to a gene: 12. Germline V lookup: CDR1 SGHRS, CDR2 YFSETQ. The CDR3 contains 18 residues. The receptor's source is a woman between 45 and 65 years old in good health and CMV-seropositive. The rearrangement joins TRBV5-1 to TRBJ2-3; 11 nucleotides align to TRBD1. Source material: PBMCs. CDR3 amino acids: CASSGQGALSSNTDTQYF. The CDR3 region has the DNA TGCGCCAGCAGCGGACAGGGGGCACTATCTTCTAACACAGATACGCAGTATTTT.